This T cell receptor (beta chain) was identified during a study of radiation and T cells in renal cell carcinoma. Study-wide context: Nephrectomy followed 15 Gy stereotactic body radiation by 4 weeks.

Study-wide points: In blood, top tumor clones expanded by 2 weeks, shrinking by 4.

CDR1 and CDR2 (germline): LNHDA, SQIVND (reference sequence). The ends were cut back, 5 bases at V and 1 base at J, with 15 bases in the middle. CDR3 size: 16 residues. Clones were sequenced by immunoSEQ multiplex PCR, and TCRdb holds only the in-frame ones, with some missing. The sample shows some 110,000 clones, roughly 80% of them seen only once. Specified time point: baseline pretreatment blood. Noted treatment: 15 Gy SBRT to primary tumor, nephrectomy 4 weeks later. Notes on this clone: The target antigen is unknown.

The source is a woman aged 55-70 years with renal cell carcinoma. The sample consisted of blood, taken from a patient whose treatment included radiotherapy and nephrectomy. The chain recombines TRBV19 with TRBJ1-3, with D possibly TRBD1 on 5 matching bases. The CDR3 DNA is TGTGCCAGTAGTTTCTCCACCGGGGGGTCTGGAAACACCATATATTTT. This encodes CASSFSTGGSGNTIYF.